The entry that follows covers one T cell receptor (beta chain) sequence. Its target is not known. The junction and the germline gene differ at one end; a read error may be behind it. Profiled with immunoSEQ multiplex PCR; TCRdb holds only in-frame clones, not every one. This table has tens of thousands of clones, roughly 85% appearing once. The data are from a study of T cell responses to AZD1222 COVID-19 vaccine. Study background: Pooled in the analysis were second doses at about 4 or about 12 weeks.

Germline V lookup: CDR1 SGHDT, CDR2 YYEEEE. The CDR3 extends over 15 amino acids. General observations from the study: Nearly half of the spike-specific TCRs reportedly recognize variant regions that carry no mutations. The peak T cell response came first, and repertoires were sampled only after it. Donor demographics were predominantly white British with a female majority; clonal diversity may be underestimated.

The V and J genes are TRBV5-6 and TRBJ1-1, with 7 bases lining up with TRBD1. This clonotype originated in an adult in good health. This sample comprised peripheral blood, obtained on day 0 of AZD1222 vaccination. The CDR3 sequence is CASRLGQLPNTEAFF. The CDR3 nucleotides are TGTGCCAGCAGATTGGGACAGTTACCGAACACTGAAGCTTTCTTT. Using reference TRBV5-6 and TRBJ1-1 for the parts outside the CDR3, the full variable domain is DAGVTQSPTHLIKTRGQQVTLRCSPKSGHDTVSWYQQALGQGPQFIFQYYEEEERQRGNFPDRFSGHQFPNYSSELNVNALLLGDSALYLCASRLGQLPNTEAFFGQGTRLTVV.